The clone carrying this T cell receptor beta chain appeared a few times. Sequencing used immunoSEQ multiplex PCR; TCRdb keeps in-frame clones, though not all of them. The data show approximately 80,000 clones, approximately 80% seen once. The source of the sample is a study of blood T cell repertoires in COVID-19. Trimming took off 2 bases at V and 4 bases at J, with 11 bases between the two ends. Germline V gene lookup returns CDR1 MNHEY and CDR2 SMNVEV (reference sequence). CDR3 length: 14 residues. V and J are TRBV27 and TRBJ1-1; unclear D gene. Sequencing used peripheral blood. This sequence originates from a woman in her seventies with acute or convalescent COVID-19. CDR3 residues: CASSLSGSGTEAFF. The CDR3 DNA reads as TGTGCCAGCAGTTTAAGCGGGTCGGGCACTGAAGCTTTCTTT.